A selection of T cell receptor beta chains follows, all from one sample in a study of early T cells in non-severe SARS-CoV-2 infection. TCRdb ran MiXCR on the 5' RACE reads and lists one entry per CDR3 protein. The sample records about 90,000 distinct CDR3 sequences, about an eighth being singletons. This specimen consisted of whole blood, obtained at baseline. The source of these receptors is an adult who was a healthcare worker with PCR-confirmed SARS-CoV-2 infection or an uninfected control (not recorded which). Each CDR3 is given with its conserved first and last residue. The order of the fields is V gene, J gene, D gene, CDR3 protein. The D gene is left open where the match is weak.

>TRBV5-1|TRBJ1-6|TRBD1
CASSGTGDSPLHF
>TRBV6-5|TRBJ1-5|-
CASSYKGREDQPQHF
>TRBV29-1|TRBJ1-3|TRBD1
CSAFHGTGTGNTIYF
>TRBV12-3/TRBV12-4|TRBJ1-1|TRBD1
CASSSVQGASLTPVFF
>TRBV7-3|TRBJ1-6|-
CASSLSGEVNSPLHF
>TRBV28|TRBJ1-2|TRBD1
CASSAQGGRNYGYTF
>TRBV28|TRBJ2-1|-
CASSMGLQGNEQFF
>TRBV9|TRBJ2-2|-
CASSVKGGAGELFF
>TRBV2|TRBJ1-5|TRBD1
CASSSRDRGSNQPQHF
>TRBV6-5|TRBJ1-2|TRBD1
CASSYWDRGYGYTF
>TRBV7-8|TRBJ2-1|-
CASRYLLSQGPNEQFF
>TRBV5-4|TRBJ1-1|-
CASSSEVLSGTRGAGTFF
>TRBV28|TRBJ2-4|-
CASSDITGTAENIQYF
>TRBV20-1|TRBJ2-7|TRBD2
CSARGLAGGYEQYF
>TRBV7-3|TRBJ2-3|-
CASSLGYQAGTDTQYF
>TRBV4-2|TRBJ2-5|TRBD2
CASSRLAGGLDPETQYF
>TRBV29-1|TRBJ2-3|TRBD2
CSARLAADTQYF
>TRBV28|TRBJ1-5|-
CASNPGTLGGAPQHF
>TRBV12-3/TRBV12-4|TRBJ1-1|-
CASSLGKNTEAFF
>TRBV12-3/TRBV12-4|TRBJ1-2|-
CASSLGSTAGYGYTF
>TRBV7-8|TRBJ2-4|-
CASSLDPIGRQYF
>TRBV12-3/TRBV12-4|TRBJ1-1|-
CASSSGPSQRTEAFF
>TRBV30|TRBJ2-3|-
CACQGAGSTDTQYF
>TRBV29-1|TRBJ2-2|TRBD1
CSVFDRGTTGELFF
>TRBV7-8|TRBJ2-7|-
CASSLDRIYEQYF
>TRBV5-1|TRBJ1-4|-
CASSFGGVDEKLFF
>TRBV6-6|TRBJ2-7|TRBD2
CASRLLAGGYEQYF
>TRBV5-1|TRBJ2-1|-
CASSFLAPSSYNEQFF
>TRBV13|TRBJ2-7|-
CASSSSRDGYYEQYF
>TRBV7-2|TRBJ2-2|TRBD1
CASSLLGTANTGELFF
>TRBV4-1|TRBJ2-3|-
CASSLPRVHIDTQYF
>TRBV7-3|TRBJ2-3|-
CASSLSGTQYF
>TRBV7-6|TRBJ2-3|TRBD1
CASSQGVGTDTQYF
>TRBV6-6|TRBJ1-3|-
CASSYLAGNGNTIYF
>TRBV28|TRBJ2-5|-
CASRPDGSQETQYF
>TRBV24-1|TRBJ2-3|TRBD2
CATGSGSLDTQYF
>TRBV29-1|TRBJ2-3|-
CIALGKLGDTQYF
>TRBV7-7|TRBJ2-5|-
CASSLAIGIETQYF
>TRBV3-1|TRBJ1-6|TRBD1
CASSGQNNSPLHF
>TRBV6-2/TRBV6-3|TRBJ2-7|-
CASSSRIYEQYF
>TRBV2|TRBJ1-5|-
CASSDRPASNQPQHF
>TRBV7-8|TRBJ1-6|-
CASSRDMGDSPLHF